A selection of T cell receptor beta chains follows, all from one sample in a study of T cell repertoires in cytomegalovirus infection. Which antigens these TCRs recognize remains unknown. Via MiXCR, TCRdb re-called the reads, giving one row per CDR3 protein. The sample shows about 890,000 distinct CDR3 sequences, approximately 31% of them seen only once. The sequencing here drew on cultured CD8+ T cells from PBMCs, taken from culture after CMV antigen stimulation. Source of these receptors: a human donor in good health (CMV status not recorded). Some clones in this sample may be carry-over from other donors' samples. CDR3s include the opening cysteine and the closing phenylalanine or tryptophan. Each record gives: CDR3 length, J gene, V gene, D gene, clone size, CDR3 DNA, CDR3 protein. A D gene is named only where the DNA matches it firmly. Clone size appears in some rows only: once, few, many, or a class for an expanded clone.

length: 14; J: TRBJ2-4; V: TRBV6-5; D: NA; size: few; DNA: TGTGCCAGCAGTCCGCCGGGGTCAGGGAACATTCAGTACTTC; CDR3: CASSPPGSGNIQYF
length: 15; J: TRBJ2-3; V: TRBV7-9; D: NA; size: NA; DNA: TGTGCCAGCAGCCCCCTAGGGGGGGAGGGAGATACGCAGTATTTT; CDR3: CASSPLGGEGDTQYF
length: 15; J: TRBJ1-5; V: TRBV6-1; D: TRBD1; size: few; DNA: TGTGCCAGCAGTGAACGCGACAGGGGAAGGCAGCCCCAGCATTTT; CDR3: CASSERDRGRQPQHF
length: 16; J: TRBJ2-5; V: TRBV2; D: TRBD1; size: NA; DNA: TGTGTCAGCAGTGCGGGACAGGGGGAAAATTATGGGACCCAGTACTTC; CDR3: CVSSAGQGENYGTQYF
length: 11; J: TRBJ1-1; V: TRBV6-1; D: NA; size: once; DNA: TGTGTCAGTTTATGGCGGTCTGAAGCTTTCTTT; CDR3: CVSLWRSEAFF
length: 15; J: TRBJ1-1; V: TRBV27; D: NA; size: many; DNA: TGTGCCAGCAGTTTATCGGGAGGGGTGAACACTGAAGCTTTCTTT; CDR3: CASSLSGGVNTEAFF
length: 15; J: TRBJ2-7; V: TRBV5-1; D: NA; size: NA; DNA: TGCGCCAGCAGCTTGGAGGCCACGAGCTCCTACGAGCAGTACTTC; CDR3: CASSLEATSSYEQYF
length: 15; J: TRBJ2-2; V: TRBV6-2/TRBV6-3; D: TRBD1; size: NA; DNA: TGTGCCAGCACCCAGGACAGGACGAACACCGGGGAGCTGTTTTTT; CDR3: CASTQDRTNTGELFF
length: 15; J: TRBJ2-5; V: TRBV10-3; D: TRBD2; size: once; DNA: TGTGCCATCAGGGGGGGACTAGCGGGGGAAGAGACCCAGTACTTC; CDR3: CAIRGGLAGEETQYF
length: 12; J: TRBJ2-3; V: TRBV29-1; D: NA; size: many; DNA: TGCAGCGCCTCCCTGGACGGGCTGACGCAGTATTTT; CDR3: CSASLDGLTQYF
length: 16; J: TRBJ2-3; V: TRBV9; D: NA; size: NA; DNA: TGTGCCAGCAGCGTCTGGGAGGTCAGCTTCACAGATACGCAGTATTTT; CDR3: CASSVWEVSFTDTQYF
length: 14; J: TRBJ1-1; V: TRBV6-5; D: NA; size: NA; DNA: TGTGCCAGCAGTTACTCTGGGGAAGGAACTGAAGCTTTCTTT; CDR3: CASSYSGEGTEAFF
length: 14; J: TRBJ1-6; V: TRBV6-1; D: TRBD1; size: few; DNA: TGTGCCAGCAGTTTACAGGGGTTTAATTCACCCCTCCACTTT; CDR3: CASSLQGFNSPLHF
length: 17; J: TRBJ2-1; V: TRBV20-1; D: TRBD2; size: few; DNA: TGCAGTGCTAGATCTGCTGGATGGCGGGGGGGAGACAATGAGCAGTTCTTC; CDR3: CSARSAGWRGGDNEQFF
length: 13; J: TRBJ2-1; V: TRBV7-3; D: TRBD2; size: NA; DNA: TGTGCCAGCAGCTTAGGACTAGCGGCGCCGGCAGTCTTC; CDR3: CASSLGLAAPAVF
length: 15; J: TRBJ2-4; V: TRBV20-1; D: TRBD2; size: few; DNA: TGCAGTGCTAGGGGGGACGGCGGGGGCAAAAACATTCAGTACTTC; CDR3: CSARGDGGGKNIQYF
length: 15; J: TRBJ2-3; V: TRBV24-1; D: NA; size: few; DNA: TGTGCCACCAGTGAGACCCGCGAAGGCACAGATACGCAGTATTTT; CDR3: CATSETREGTDTQYF
length: 18; J: TRBJ2-5; V: TRBV11-2; D: TRBD2; size: NA; DNA: TGTGCCAGCAGCTTAATTCCGGGACTAGCGGGGGCCCAAGAGACCCAGTACTTC; CDR3: CASSLIPGLAGAQETQYF
length: 16; J: TRBJ1-6; V: TRBV7-4; D: NA; size: once; DNA: TGTGCCAGTCGGGCCCCGAACGGACACCTAAATTCACCCCTCCACTTT; CDR3: CASRAPNGHLNSPLHF
length: 12; J: TRBJ2-1; V: TRBV19; D: NA; size: NA; DNA: TGTGCCACCACAAATGGGCCAAATGAGCAGTTCTTC; CDR3: CATTNGPNEQFF
length: 15; J: TRBJ2-7; V: TRBV4-2; D: NA; size: few; DNA: TGTGCCAGCAGCCAAGATTTGGGGAACTCCTACGAGCAGTACTTC; CDR3: CASSQDLGNSYEQYF
length: 15; J: TRBJ2-3; V: TRBV7-2; D: NA; size: many; DNA: TGTGCCAGCCGGTTCGAGGTGAGGGGGACAGATACGCAGTATTTT; CDR3: CASRFEVRGTDTQYF
length: 16; J: TRBJ2-4; V: TRBV7-2; D: TRBD1; size: many; DNA: TGTGCCAGCAGCCCCGGACAGGGATGGGCCAAAAACATTCAGTACTTC; CDR3: CASSPGQGWAKNIQYF
length: 15; J: TRBJ2-7; V: TRBV6-6; D: NA; size: NA; DNA: TGTGCCAGCAGTGGGGGAGACAGCCGAATCTACGAGCAGTACTTC; CDR3: CASSGGDSRIYEQYF
length: 17; J: TRBJ1-1; V: TRBV12-3/TRBV12-4; D: TRBD1; size: NA; DNA: TGTGCCAGCAGTTTTTGGACAGGGGGCAGGGGAAACACTGAAGCTTTCTTT; CDR3: CASSFWTGGRGNTEAFF
length: 15; J: TRBJ2-1; V: TRBV7-2; D: NA; size: many; DNA: TGTGCCAGCAGCTATGAAACGAGGCGAGTCAATGAGCAGTTCTTC; CDR3: CASSYETRRVNEQFF
length: 13; J: TRBJ1-1; V: TRBV6-1; D: NA; size: NA; DNA: TGTGCCAGCAGTGAAAGGAGGGGGACTGAAGCTTTCTTT; CDR3: CASSERRGTEAFF
length: 14; J: TRBJ2-5; V: TRBV7-8; D: TRBD2; size: many; DNA: TGTGCCAGCAGCTCGGGACTAGCGATAGAGACCCAGTACTTC; CDR3: CASSSGLAIETQYF
length: 12; J: TRBJ2-4; V: TRBV5-8; D: NA; size: NA; DNA: TGTGCCAGCAGCTTTGGACAGAACATTCAGTACTTC; CDR3: CASSFGQNIQYF
length: 19; J: TRBJ1-1; V: TRBV10-1; D: TRBD1; size: NA; DNA: TGCGCCAGCAGCGACCCCTCCGTACCGGGACAGGGCTCGGTAACTGAAGCTTTCTTT; CDR3: CASSDPSVPGQGSVTEAFF
length: 12; J: TRBJ2-1; V: TRBV7-9; D: NA; size: NA; DNA: TGTGCCAGCAGCGGGGAAGGACGTGAGCAGTTCTTC; CDR3: CASSGEGREQFF
length: 16; J: TRBJ2-3; V: TRBV11-2; D: TRBD2; size: few; DNA: TGTGCCAGCAGCTCCCAACTAGCGGGGGGCCCTCCGACGCAGTATTTT; CDR3: CASSSQLAGGPPTQYF
length: 18; J: TRBJ2-1; V: TRBV24-1; D: TRBD2; size: few; DNA: TGTGCCACCAGTGATTCCTTAGCGGGGGGGCTCCCCGACAATGAGCAGTTCTTC; CDR3: CATSDSLAGGLPDNEQFF
length: 15; J: TRBJ1-6; V: TRBV27; D: NA; size: NA; DNA: TGTGCCAGCAGTTTATGGCCAGGTCTTAATTCACCCCTCCACTTT; CDR3: CASSLWPGLNSPLHF
length: 16; J: TRBJ1-5; V: TRBV27; D: NA; size: NA; DNA: TGTGCCAGCAGTAGGGGGTACGGAAATAGCAATCAGCCCCAGCATTTT; CDR3: CASSRGYGNSNQPQHF
length: 14; J: TRBJ2-7; V: TRBV10-3; D: NA; size: NA; DNA: TGTGCCATCAGCACCAAATCCCGTAGTAACGAGCAGTACTTC; CDR3: CAISTKSRSNEQYF
length: 13; J: TRBJ1-6; V: TRBV7-6; D: NA; size: few; DNA: TGTGCCAGCGCTAACAGCTATAATTCACCCCTCCACTTT; CDR3: CASANSYNSPLHF
length: 15; J: TRBJ2-3; V: TRBV11-2; D: TRBD1; size: few; DNA: TGTGCCAGCAGCTACCGGGACAGGGGGGCAGATACGCAGTATTTT; CDR3: CASSYRDRGADTQYF
length: 18; J: TRBJ1-2; V: TRBV7-4; D: NA; size: NA; DNA: TGTGCCAGCAGCGCCAAATCCCCATTAACAGGATCGAACTATGGCTACACCTTC; CDR3: CASSAKSPLTGSNYGYTF
length: 14; J: TRBJ2-5; V: TRBV13; D: NA; size: NA; DNA: TGTGCCAGCAGCTCGGCCCAAAACCAAGAGACCCAGTACTTC; CDR3: CASSSAQNQETQYF
length: 14; J: TRBJ2-2; V: TRBV7-6; D: NA; size: NA; DNA: TGTGCCAGCAGCTTGCTAGCCCTTGGGGGGGAGCTGTTTTTT; CDR3: CASSLLALGGELFF
length: 18; J: TRBJ2-3; V: TRBV6-2/TRBV6-3; D: NA; size: NA; DNA: TGTGCCAGCAGTTACATCCCATCAGGGGAGGCAGTTGCAGATACGCAGTATTTT; CDR3: CASSYIPSGEAVADTQYF
length: 14; J: TRBJ1-1; V: TRBV6-2/TRBV6-3; D: NA; size: NA; DNA: TGTGTCAGCAGTTACCTTCGCCTTAACACTGAAGCTTTCTTT; CDR3: CVSSYLRLNTEAFF
length: 16; J: TRBJ2-5; V: TRBV10-2; D: NA; size: NA; DNA: TGCGCCAGCAGTGGCAGGGTGAGGGGTTTTGGAGAGACCCAGTACTTC; CDR3: CASSGRVRGFGETQYF
length: 12; J: TRBJ2-1; V: TRBV5-4; D: NA; size: few; DNA: TGTGCCAGCAGCCTCGGGACATCCGAGCAGTTCTTC; CDR3: CASSLGTSEQFF
length: 13; J: TRBJ2-7; V: TRBV29-1; D: TRBD1; size: NA; DNA: TGCAGCGTCGATGCGGGACAGGGGCTCGAGCAGTACTTC; CDR3: CSVDAGQGLEQYF
length: 17; J: TRBJ1-5; V: TRBV6-2/TRBV6-3; D: NA; size: once; DNA: TGTGCCAGCAGTTACTCGACGGTCCACAGGGCGCGACAGCCCCAGCATTTT; CDR3: CASSYSTVHRARQPQHF
length: 15; J: TRBJ2-7; V: TRBV19; D: TRBD1; size: NA; DNA: TGTGCCAGTAAGGTTTCATGGACAGGTATTCACGAGCAGTACTTC; CDR3: CASKVSWTGIHEQYF
length: 15; J: TRBJ1-2; V: TRBV6-6; D: NA; size: NA; DNA: TGTGCCAGCAGTTACTCTATTTCAGGGTACTATGGCTACACCTTC; CDR3: CASSYSISGYYGYTF
length: 19; J: TRBJ2-4; V: TRBV15; D: NA; size: NA; DNA: TGTGCCACCAGCGGACAGGGCCGGGGGGTCGATTTAGCCAAAAACATTCAGTACTTC; CDR3: CATSGQGRGVDLAKNIQYF